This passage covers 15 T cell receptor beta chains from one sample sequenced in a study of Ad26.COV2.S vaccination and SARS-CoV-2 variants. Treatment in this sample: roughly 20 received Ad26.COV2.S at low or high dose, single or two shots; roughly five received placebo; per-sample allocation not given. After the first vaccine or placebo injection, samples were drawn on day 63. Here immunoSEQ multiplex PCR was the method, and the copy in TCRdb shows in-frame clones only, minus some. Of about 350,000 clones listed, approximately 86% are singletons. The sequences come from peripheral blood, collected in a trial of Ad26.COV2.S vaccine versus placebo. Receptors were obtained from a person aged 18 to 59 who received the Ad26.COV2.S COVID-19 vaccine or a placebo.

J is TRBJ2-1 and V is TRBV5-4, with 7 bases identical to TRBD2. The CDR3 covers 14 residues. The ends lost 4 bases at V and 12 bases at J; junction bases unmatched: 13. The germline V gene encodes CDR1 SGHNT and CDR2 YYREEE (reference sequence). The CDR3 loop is CASSPYLTSLMQFF. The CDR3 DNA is TGTGCCAGCAGCCCTTACTTGACTAGCTTAATGCAGTTCTTC.

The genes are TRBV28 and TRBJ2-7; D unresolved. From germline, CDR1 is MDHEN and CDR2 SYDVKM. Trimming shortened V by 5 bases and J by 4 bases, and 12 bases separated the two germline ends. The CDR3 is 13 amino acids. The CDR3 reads CASSLSDWYEQYF. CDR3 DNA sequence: TGTGCCAGCAGTCTCTCAGACTGGTACGAGCAGTACTTC. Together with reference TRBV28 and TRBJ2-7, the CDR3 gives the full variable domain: DVKVTQSSRYLVKRTGEKVFLECVQDMDHENMFWYRQDPGLGLRLIYFSYDVKMKEKGDIPEGYSVSREKKERFSLILESASTNQTSMYLCASSLSDWYEQYFGPGTRLTVT.

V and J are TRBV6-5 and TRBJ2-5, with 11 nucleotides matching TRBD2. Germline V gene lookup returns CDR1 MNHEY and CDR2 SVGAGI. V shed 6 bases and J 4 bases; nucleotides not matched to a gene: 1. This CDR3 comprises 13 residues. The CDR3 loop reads CASRTSGVETQYF. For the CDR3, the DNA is TGTGCCAGCAGGACTAGCGGGGTAGAGACCCAGTACTTC.

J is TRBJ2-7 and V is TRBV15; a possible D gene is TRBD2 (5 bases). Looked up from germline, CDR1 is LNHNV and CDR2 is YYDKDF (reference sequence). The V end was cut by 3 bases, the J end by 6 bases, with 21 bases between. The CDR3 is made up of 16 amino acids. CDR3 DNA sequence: TGTGCCACCAGCAGCGGGATCGGGATCCCGGCGGGCGAGCAGTACTTC. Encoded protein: CATSSGIGIPAGEQYF.

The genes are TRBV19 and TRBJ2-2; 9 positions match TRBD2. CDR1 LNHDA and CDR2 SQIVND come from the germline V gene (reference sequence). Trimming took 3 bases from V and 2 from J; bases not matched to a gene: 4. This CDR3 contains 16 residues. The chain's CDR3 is CASSIAGGINTGELFF. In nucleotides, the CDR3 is TGTGCCAGTAGTATTGCGGGAGGGATTAACACCGGGGAGCTGTTTTTT.

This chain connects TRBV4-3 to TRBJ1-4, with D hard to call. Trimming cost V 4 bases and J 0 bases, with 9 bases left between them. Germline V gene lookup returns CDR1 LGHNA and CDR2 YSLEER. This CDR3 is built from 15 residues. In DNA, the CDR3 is TGCGCCAGCAGCCTTCCCGGGGCAACTAATGAAAAACTGTTTTTT. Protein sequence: CASSLPGATNEKLFF.

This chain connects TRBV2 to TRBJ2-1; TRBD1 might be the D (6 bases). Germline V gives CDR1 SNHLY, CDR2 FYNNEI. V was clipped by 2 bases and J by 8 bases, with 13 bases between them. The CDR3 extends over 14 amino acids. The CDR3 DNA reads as TGTGCCAGCAGTGAATGGCAGGGGTGGGATGAGCAGTTCTTC. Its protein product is CASSEWQGWDEQFF.

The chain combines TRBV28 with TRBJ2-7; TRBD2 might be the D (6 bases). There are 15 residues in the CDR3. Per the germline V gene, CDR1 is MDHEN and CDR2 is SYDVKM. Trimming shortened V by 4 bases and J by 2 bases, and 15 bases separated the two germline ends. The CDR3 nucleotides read TGTGCCAGCAGTTCTCCCCGGGGAGGAACCTACGAGCAGTACTTC. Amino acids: CASSSPRGGTYEQYF.

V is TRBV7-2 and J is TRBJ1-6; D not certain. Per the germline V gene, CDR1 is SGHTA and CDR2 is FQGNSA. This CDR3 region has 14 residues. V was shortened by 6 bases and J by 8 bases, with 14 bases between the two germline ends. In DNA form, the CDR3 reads TGTGCCAGCAGACATAGGGCCGCCTATTCACCCCTCCACTTT. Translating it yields CASRHRAAYSPLHF.

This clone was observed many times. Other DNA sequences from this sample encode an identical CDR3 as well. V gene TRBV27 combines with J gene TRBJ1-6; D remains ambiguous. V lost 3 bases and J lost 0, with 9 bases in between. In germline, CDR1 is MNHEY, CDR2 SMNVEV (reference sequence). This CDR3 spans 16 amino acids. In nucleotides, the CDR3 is TGTGCCAGCAGTTTCAGAGGGAGCTCCTATAATTCACCCCTCCACTTT. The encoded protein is CASSFRGSSYNSPLHF.

The CDR3 loop reads CASSSAVYEQYF. The CDR3 DNA is TGTGCCAGCAGCTCAGCAGTCTACGAGCAGTACTTC. V is TRBV7-9 and J is TRBJ2-7; D not resolved. The length of the CDR3 is 12 residues. The germline gives CDR1 SEHNR, CDR2 FQNEAQ (reference sequence). V lost 4 bases, J lost 3 bases, and 7 bases lay in between.

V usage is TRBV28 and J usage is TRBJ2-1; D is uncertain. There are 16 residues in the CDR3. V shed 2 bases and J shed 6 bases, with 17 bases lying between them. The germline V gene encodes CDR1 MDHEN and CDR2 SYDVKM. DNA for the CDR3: TGTGCCAGCAGTTTAAACCCAAGGGCGCGAGGCAATGAGCAGTTCTTC. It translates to CASSLNPRARGNEQFF. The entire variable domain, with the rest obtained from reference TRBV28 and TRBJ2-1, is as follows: DVKVTQSSRYLVKRTGEKVFLECVQDMDHENMFWYRQDPGLGLRLIYFSYDVKMKEKGDIPEGYSVSREKKERFSLILESASTNQTSMYLCASSLNPRARGNEQFFGPGTRLTVL.

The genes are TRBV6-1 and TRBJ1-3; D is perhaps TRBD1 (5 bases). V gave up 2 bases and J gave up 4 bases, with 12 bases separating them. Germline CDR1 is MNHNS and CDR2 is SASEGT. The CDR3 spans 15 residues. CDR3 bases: TGTGCCAGCAGTGAACCTTTCAGGGCCGGAAACACCATATATTTT. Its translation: CASSEPFRAGNTIYF.

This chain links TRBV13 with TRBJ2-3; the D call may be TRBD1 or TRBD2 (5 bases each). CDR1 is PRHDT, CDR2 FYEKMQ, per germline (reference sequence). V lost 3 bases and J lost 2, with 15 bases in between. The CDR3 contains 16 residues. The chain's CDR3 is CASSFGTGTYTDTQYF. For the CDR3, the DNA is TGTGCCAGCAGCTTCGGGACGGGCACCTACACAGATACGCAGTATTTT.

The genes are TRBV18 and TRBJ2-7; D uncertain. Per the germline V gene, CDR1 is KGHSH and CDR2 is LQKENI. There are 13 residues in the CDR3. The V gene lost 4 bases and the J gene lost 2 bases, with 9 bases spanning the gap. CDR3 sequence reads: CASSLVETYEQYF. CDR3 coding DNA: TGTGCCAGCTCACTCGTGGAAACCTACGAGCAGTACTTC.